This T cell receptor (beta chain) originates from a study of shared clonotypes between healthy human individuals. As defined, naive CD8 cells were CD45RO-negative and positively selected for CCR7, with terminally differentiated effector memory CD45RA+ cells excluded. The CDR3 covers 14 residues. Germline lookup yields CDR1 PRHDT and CDR2 FYEKMQ (reference sequence). With 3 bases removed from V and 2 bases from J, the gap between germline ends came to 8 bases. This clone was seen just once. Its antigen is still unknown. Findings of the study overall: Only blood was sampled, and tissue TCR repertoires likely differ from blood ones.

Clones were read by immunoSEQ multiplex PCR, and TCRdb kept only the in-frame ones, dropping some. The sample contains roughly 2 million clones, just under 95% of which appear only once. This TCR came from a man aged 18 to 35 in good health. Input material: naive CD8+ T cells sorted from blood. V is TRBV13 and J is TRBJ2-1, with D hard to call. In DNA, the CDR3 is TGTGCCAGCAGCTTGGCGGAGACCTACAATGAGCAGTTCTTC. The encoded protein is CASSLAETYNEQFF.